The 5 T cell receptor beta chains below were found in one sample sequenced in a study of control samples from healthy donors and cancer patients. The table came from immunoSEQ multiplex PCR; TCRdb's copy has only in-frame clones and leaves some out. The repertoire holds roughly 20,000 clones, with around 80% as singletons. Sequenced material: PBMCs. These receptors all stem from a man aged 60 to 69 with colorectal cancer.

The chain has TRBV19 and TRBJ2-2; unclear D gene. The germline V gene has CDR1 LNHDA and CDR2 SQIVND (reference sequence). V was trimmed by 5 bases and J by 2 bases, leaving 9 bases between them. There are 14 residues in the CDR3. The CDR3 DNA follows: TGTGCCAGTAGTGTTAAGGATAACACCGGGGAGCTGTTTTTT. It is translated as CASSVKDNTGELFF.

The chain couples TRBV10-1 to TRBJ2-2; tentative D call: TRBD1 (6 bases). Germline CDR1 is WNHNN and CDR2 is SYGVQD (reference sequence). The ends were cut back, 3 bases at V and 4 bases at J, with 12 bases in the middle. This CDR3 spans 15 amino acids. The CDR3 region is CASSDRDTVTGELFF. The CDR3 coding sequence is TGCGCCAGCAGTGACCGGGACACCGTCACCGGGGAGCTGTTTTTT.

This clone has more than one count but fewer than ten. CDR3 coding DNA: TGTGCCAGCAGACTGGGACAGGGGGCAAAATCACCCCTCCACTTT. Its translation is CASRLGQGAKSPLHF. This rearrangement joins TRBV6-5 to TRBJ1-6, with 12 bases matching TRBD1. Germline CDR1 reads MNHEY; CDR2 reads SVGAGI. The CDR3 length is 15 residues. Trimming removed 6 bases from V and 10 bases from J; junction bases left unmatched: 7.

The chain is built from TRBV10-3 and TRBJ2-3; 8 nucleotides line up with TRBD2. This CDR3 contains 17 residues. Germline V gives CDR1 ENHRY, CDR2 SYGVKD. V lost 6 bases to trimming and J lost 0 bases; unmatched junction nucleotides: 11. The CDR3 loop is CAIRRGADTFSTDTQYF. In DNA, the CDR3 is TGTGCCATCAGGCGGGGGGCCGACACCTTTAGCACAGATACGCAGTATTTT.

The genes are TRBV5-4 and TRBJ2-3; the D gene could be TRBD1 or TRBD2 (5 bases each). Trimming pared 0 bases from V and 3 bases from J, leaving 5 bases between. The CDR3 consists of 13 residues. Germline V gives CDR1 SGHNT, CDR2 YYREEE (reference sequence). As DNA, the CDR3 is TGTGCCAGCAGCTTGGGGGGGACAGATACGCAGTATTTT. Protein: CASSLGGTDTQYF.